What follows is one TCR beta chain and its context. Its antigen is not yet known. Nothing much larger sits one base from this clone, and base qualities are not available. The protocol used for the library was the immunoSEQ multiplex PCR assay. TCRbeta CDR3 sequencing was performed as a commercial service by an external provider. As for how the authors treated the data: The analyses used productive nucleotide sequences together with amino acid sequences obtained by in silico translation. Diversity was measured as Renyi entropy over a range of alpha values, and the median of 200 repeated subsamples was taken to equalise sample size. For clustering, the distance between each pair of repertoires was computed as one minus the Chao-modified Jaccard index, which corrected for under-sampling. Frequency-weighted overlap with synovial clonotypes was computed at 200 sample sizes with 200 draws without replacement at each size, and the value at the size of the smaller sample was reported. The clones in this table, taken by TCRdb from immuneACCESS, are in-frame only. Not every clone is retained; where verified, under half of the shortfall comes from an unresolved V gene, and the cause of the rest is unknown. The V and J calls and clone size were taken over from that table, and D and trimming were inferred from the DNA. The sample data list tens of thousands of clones, and around 96% of these were observed just once. The ten largest clones capture about 0.66% of the sample.

These data are taken from a study of circulating and synovial CD4+ cells in juvenile arthritis (dated by TCRdb to the mid-2010s). In terms of the full investigation: TCRbeta CDR3 repertoires of circulating HLA-DR+ CD4 T cells, bulk blood CD4 T cells and synovial CD4 T cells were compared within each patient. The goal of repertoire sequencing was to confirm that a circulating synovial-like CD4 T cell subset was enriched in synovial clonotypes. Beyond this particular receptor, the publication reports: Because CPL samples and bulk blood CD4 samples differed in T cell genome counts by at least an order of magnitude, sample-size effects were addressed. Lower diversity was observed in synovial and circulating pathogenic-like lymphocyte repertoires than in bulk blood CD4 repertoires, and some CPL samples were found to be as oligoclonal as synovium. No difference between circulating pathogenic-like lymphocytes and bulk blood T cells was detected by traditional Vbeta family usage analysis. Circulating pathogenic-like lymphocytes were found to cluster with synovial T cells, and a substantially higher fraction of CDR3 sequences was shared with synovium by circulating pathogenic-like lymphocytes than by bulk blood. Because overlap with synovium was found to increase with sequencing depth, the full repertoire overlap was likely underestimated by the measured shared-clonotype fractions.

After removal of 5 bases from V and 4 bases from J, the junction retains 16 bases not matched to a gene. The CDR3, from cysteine to phenylalanine, totals 18 residues. CDR3 DNA only is kept here, 54 bases in frame from base 1. CDR1 LNHDA and CDR2 SQIVND are derived from the germline V gene (reference sequence). The sequenced samples came from patients who had active juvenile idiopathic arthritis. Cells were sorted immediately after thawing, with dead cells excluded using Live/Dead Fixable Near-IR Stain. The sequence links TRBV19 to TRBJ1-5; TRBD1 lines up with 8 middle nucleotides. Sequenced sample: CD4+ T cells from blood. The receptor was isolated from a human donor with juvenile idiopathic arthritis. The CDR3 here reads CASSPTYRGASANQPQHF. In nucleotides, the sequence is TGTGCCAGTAGTCCAACCTACAGGGGGGCCTCCGCAAATCAGCCCCAGCATTTT.